This passage covers 26 T cell receptor beta chains from one sample sequenced in a study of OX40 agonist ivuxolimab in advanced cancers. Only in-frame clones appear in the TCRdb table, and some are missing; sequencing was by immunoSEQ multiplex PCR. The sample includes 20,000 to 30,000 clones, around 90% of them seen just once. Source: CD4+ or CD8+ T cells sorted from blood, taken in a trial of the OX40 agonist ivuxolimab. Receptors originate from an adult with an advanced solid tumor such as melanoma, head and neck, liver or kidney cancer.

The chain links TRBV14 to TRBJ1-2; D unclear. The V gene lost 4 bases and the J gene lost 1 base, with 10 bases spanning the gap. The CDR3 has 14 amino acids. Germline V gene lookup returns CDR1 SGHDN and CDR2 FVKESK. In DNA form, the CDR3 reads TGTGCCAGCAGCCCATCAGGTTTTAACTATGGCTACACCTTC. This gives the protein CASSPSGFNYGYTF.

This clone appeared once. It is unclear where the CDR3 begins or ends on the DNA, so no DNA is shown, and the CDR3 is as TCRdb lists it. The sample contains more than one DNA sequence encoding this CDR3. This sequence joins TRBV28 and TRBJ2-7; TRBD1 is the table's D call, not checked against the DNA. The germline gives CDR1 MDHEN, CDR2 SYDVKM. The CDR3 numbers 17 amino acids, ends counted. CDR3 in amino acids: CASSSSSPGQGMYEQYF.

The chain carries TRBV4-1 and TRBJ1-2; perhaps TRBD1 as D (6 bases). Germline V gives CDR1 MGHRA, CDR2 YSYEKL. Trimming pared 3 bases from V and 6 bases from J, leaving 17 bases between. This CDR3 has 15 residues. The CDR3 bases are TGCGCCAGCAGCCATTATTTTCCAGGGGAGGATGGCTACACCTTC. Translation: CASSHYFPGEDGYTF.

The chain employs TRBV15 and TRBJ2-5; D remains unclear. The V gene's germline CDR1 is LNHNV and CDR2 YYDKDF (reference sequence). Trimming took off 1 base at V and 5 bases at J, with 8 bases between the two ends. The CDR3 is 13 residues long. The CDR3 reads CATSRALGETQYF. CDR3 DNA sequence: TGTGCCACCAGCAGAGCCCTCGGTGAGACCCAGTACTTC.

The V and J genes are TRBV29-1 and TRBJ2-7; D possibly uses TRBD1 or TRBD2 (6 bases each). There are 14 residues in the CDR3. V was trimmed by 4 bases and J by 4 bases, leaving 17 bases between them. CDR1 is SQVTM, CDR2 ANQGSEA, per germline. CDR3 coding DNA: TGCAGCGTTGTCGCGGCCGGGGGCGGGTACGAGCAGTACTTC. Translating gives CSVVAAGGGYEQYF.

This rearrangement joins TRBV19 to TRBJ1-2; perhaps TRBD1 as D (5 bases). Germline lookup yields CDR1 LNHDA and CDR2 SQIVND (reference sequence). Trimming took off 6 bases at V and 4 bases at J, with 12 bases between the two ends. CDR3 length: 13 amino acids. As DNA, the CDR3 is TGTGCCAGTAGCCCCGGACACGGCTATGGCTACACCTTC. Its protein is CASSPGHGYGYTF.

This sequence joins TRBV7-8 and TRBJ2-1; 9 nucleotides line up with TRBD2. The CDR3 length is 17 residues. Germline CDR1 reads SGHVS; CDR2 reads FQNEAQ. V gave up 1 base and J gave up 0 bases; unmatched junction bases: 4. CDR3 sequence reads: CASSLGASGASYNEQFF. The CDR3 nucleotides read TGTGCCAGCAGCTTAGGGGCTAGCGGGGCCTCCTACAATGAGCAGTTCTTC.

The chain is built from TRBV9 and TRBJ2-7; the D gene could be TRBD1 or TRBD2 (5 bases each). This CDR3 is built from 17 residues. Between the trimmed V and J ends, which lost 0 bases and 5 bases, there was a span of 21 bases. Germline V CDR1 and CDR2: SGDLS, YYNGEE. CDR3 nucleotide sequence: TGTGCCAGCAGCGTAGACCTAAATGGGGGTTTCGCCGACGAGCAGTACTTC. Translation gives CASSVDLNGGFADEQYF.

This clone has only a few counts. This sequence joins TRBV2 and TRBJ2-2; 7 bases line up with TRBD1. Germline V gene data show CDR1 as SNHLY and CDR2 as FYNNEI. The CDR3 consists of 13 residues. Trimming cost V 6 bases and J 6 bases; bases outside gene matches: 4. The CDR3 bases are TGTGCCAGCAGGGACGGGACAGCCGGGGAGCTGTTTTTT. This codes for CASRDGTAGELFF.

This CDR3 reads CASSTWTGDRGNQPQHF. CDR3 DNA sequence: TGTGCCAGTAGTACCTGGACAGGGGATCGAGGCAATCAGCCCCAGCATTTT. The chain joins TRBV19 to TRBJ1-5; 9 positions match TRBD1. This CDR3 has 17 amino acids. J lost 2 bases, V lost 4 bases, and 9 bases had no gene match. In germline, CDR1 is LNHDA, CDR2 SQIVND (reference sequence).

The CDR3 nucleotides read TGCGCCAGCAGCCAAGGCCGGGACAACTCCTACGAGCAGTACTTC. Translating it yields CASSQGRDNSYEQYF. The chain carries TRBV4-1 and TRBJ2-7, with TRBD1 as a possible D gene (6 bases). Germline CDR1 MGHRA, CDR2 YSYEKL. V lost 1 base and J 0 bases, leaving 10 bases between the germline ends. CDR3 length: 15 amino acids.

The rearrangement uses TRBV7-8 and TRBJ2-7, with no clear D. CDR3 length equals 15 residues. Germline V gene sequence: CDR1 SGHVS, CDR2 FQNEAQ. V was shortened by 1 base and J by 7 bases, with 17 bases between the two germline ends. In nucleotides, the CDR3 is TGTGCCAGCAGCTTAGAAGGCTCAACGTACGCGGAGCAGTACTTC. Translation gives CASSLEGSTYAEQYF.

CDR3 sequence reads: CASSTGLARNEQFF. Written as DNA, the CDR3 is TGTGCCAGCAGTACTGGACTAGCGAGAAATGAGCAGTTCTTC. The chain uses TRBV28 and TRBJ2-1; 9 bases match TRBD2. The CDR3 runs 14 residues. V gave up 5 bases and J gave up 7 bases; unmatched junction bases: 6. Germline V gene data show CDR1 as MDHEN and CDR2 as SYDVKM.

V gene TRBV27 combines with J gene TRBJ2-7; 8 nucleotides line up with TRBD2. The germline V gene encodes CDR1 MNHEY and CDR2 SMNVEV (reference sequence). There are 14 residues in the CDR3. Trimming cost V 5 bases and J 0 bases; bases outside gene matches: 3. CDR3 nucleotides: TGTGCCAGCAGTCGCGGACTAGCCTCCTACGAGCAGTACTTC. This codes for CASSRGLASYEQYF.

The CDR3 DNA reads TGTGCCAGCAGTTTAAGGGGTCCACGGGATCAGCCCCAGCATTTT. This encodes CASSLRGPRDQPQHF. This sequence joins TRBV28 and TRBJ1-5, with a weak D call TRBD1 (5 bases). Trimming cost V 2 bases and J 5 bases, with 13 bases left between them. The CDR3 extends over 15 amino acids. CDR1 is MDHEN, CDR2 SYDVKM, per germline.

The gene calls are TRBV7-9 and TRBJ1-2, with D hard to call. The V end was cut by 3 bases, the J end by 6 bases, with 8 bases between. CDR1 SEHNR and CDR2 FQNEAQ come from the germline V gene (reference sequence). The CDR3 is 12 residues long. This CDR3 reads CASSFSGDGYTF. The CDR3 region has the DNA TGTGCCAGCAGCTTCTCAGGAGATGGCTACACCTTC. The full variable domain, in which reference TRBV7-9 and TRBJ1-2 provide the parts outside the CDR3, is DTGVSQNPRHKITKRGQNVTFRCDPISEHNRLYWYRQTLGQGPEFLTYFQNEAQLEKSRLLSDRFSAERPKGSFSTLEIQRTEQGDSAMYLCASSFSGDGYTFGSGTRLTVV.

This clone was observed once. Here the CDR3 reads CSVVTQYGYTF. In DNA form, the CDR3 reads TGCAGCGTTGTGACCCAGTATGGCTACACCTTC. This sequence joins TRBV29-1 and TRBJ1-2, with D unresolved. The V end was cut by 4 bases, the J end by 5 bases, with 8 bases between. CDR3 length equals 11 residues. Germline V gene lookup returns CDR1 SQVTM and CDR2 ANQGSEA.

This clone appeared a single time. This chain joins TRBV6-4 and TRBJ2-3, with D hard to call. Germline CDR1 is MRHNA and CDR2 is SNTAGT. CDR3 length: 13 amino acids. Trimming pared 2 bases from V and 8 bases from J, leaving 11 bases between. The DNA of the CDR3 is TGTGCCAGCAGTGACGAAACGGTTGGTACGCAGTATTTT. Its protein is CASSDETVGTQYF.

This sequence joins TRBV11-2 and TRBJ1-2, with unresolved D. CDR3 length: 13 amino acids. From germline, CDR1 is SGHAT and CDR2 FQNNGV. Trimming pared 5 bases from V and 6 bases from J, leaving 13 bases between. The CDR3 region has the DNA TGTGCCAGCAGCACCGAGATGCCCGATGGCTACACCTTC. This codes for CASSTEMPDGYTF.

The V and J genes are TRBV30 and TRBJ1-4, with D possibly matching TRBD1 (6 bases). The ends were cut back, 4 bases at V and 6 bases at J, with 15 bases in the middle. CDR1 GTSNPN and CDR2 SVGIG come from the germline V gene (reference sequence). The CDR3 runs to 14 residues. As DNA, the CDR3 is TGTGCCTGGAAGGGGGACGCCTGGGATGAAAAACTGTTTTTT. Protein product: CAWKGDAWDEKLFF.

The V and J genes are TRBV7-6 and TRBJ1-2; 8 positions match TRBD1. The germline V gene encodes CDR1 SGHVS and CDR2 FNYEAQ. The CDR3 spans 15 residues. Losses at the gene ends were 4 bases for V and 4 bases for J; bases not matched to a gene: 8. The CDR3 spells CASSSGTGGSYGYTF. DNA for the CDR3: TGTGCCAGCAGCTCCGGGACAGGAGGAAGCTATGGCTACACCTTC. Together with reference TRBV7-6 and TRBJ1-2, the CDR3 gives the full variable domain: GAGVSQSPRYKVTKRGQDVALRCDPISGHVSLYWYRQALGQGPEFLTYFNYEAQQDKSGLPNDRFSAERPEGSISTLTIQRTEQRDSAMYRCASSSGTGGSYGYTFGSGTRLTVV.

The gene calls are TRBV19 and TRBJ2-1; 12 bases align to TRBD2. The CDR3 runs 17 residues. Germline values: CDR1 LNHDA, CDR2 SQIVND (reference sequence). V was pared by 8 bases and J by 9 bases, with 17 bases of the junction left unmatched. This CDR3 reads CASSTELAGGFLGEQFF. CDR3 bases: TGTGCCAGTTCGACCGAACTAGCGGGGGGCTTCCTTGGTGAGCAGTTCTTC.

With respect to this clone: The junction and the germline gene differ at one end; a read error may be behind it. CDR3 sequence reads: CASSLYGGRTDMQYF. In DNA, the CDR3 is TGTGCCAGCAGCTTGTACGGAGGGAGAACAGATATGCAGTATTTT. The genes are TRBV7-9 and TRBJ2-3, with D possibly TRBD2 on 6 matching bases. CDR1 is SEHNR, CDR2 FQNEAQ, per germline (reference sequence). The CDR3 runs to 15 residues.

The V gene is TRBV6-6, the J gene TRBJ2-7, with a possible D match to TRBD2 (5 bases). The V gene's germline CDR1 is MNHNY and CDR2 SVGAGI (reference sequence). Trimming left V 4 bases short and J 5 bases short, with 12 bases between. The length of the CDR3 is 13 residues. CDR3 loop: CASSSLRANEQYF. The CDR3 DNA follows: TGTGCCAGCAGTTCCCTGCGGGCCAACGAGCAGTACTTC.

DNA for the CDR3: TGTGCCAGCAGCAAGGGACTAGCGGGGGGCACAGATACGCAGTATTTT. Residues: CASSKGLAGGTDTQYF. This chain joins TRBV7-9 and TRBJ2-3, with TRBD2 identical over 14 bases. Trimming removed 5 bases from V and 1 base from J; junction bases left unmatched: 2. The germline V gene has CDR1 SEHNR and CDR2 FQNEAQ (reference sequence). This CDR3 has 16 residues.

The chain is built from TRBV7-9 and TRBJ2-1; TRBD2 is a possible D gene (6 bases). CDR1 is SEHNR and CDR2 is FQNEAQ in the germline V gene (reference sequence). The CDR3 length is 18 residues. Trimming took off 0 bases at V and 7 bases at J, with 22 bases between the two ends. The DNA of the CDR3 is TGTGCCAGCAGCTTAGCGCCCGGGAGTAGACGTGGGTCAAATGAGCAGTTCTTC. Its translation: CASSLAPGSRRGSNEQFF.